The clone carrying this T cell receptor (beta chain) showed up many times. Antigen unknown. This sample is part of a study of T cells in Graves' hyperthyroidism and ophthalmopathy. Study results and limitations: In the blood, most expanded thyroid clonotypes above 0.001 appeared as well. Ophthalmopathy got predicted by the model a median about 6.5 months before its onset.

The V segment lost 0 bases and the J segment 4 bases; nucleotides outside the gene matches: 11. Germline lookup yields CDR1 SQVTM and CDR2 ANQGSEA. The CDR3 length is 16 residues. Disease duration was under 3 months in the ophthalmopathy patients, who also had a Clinical Activity Score of at least 3 and a NOSPECS grade of at least 4. Exclusion of patients followed from uncontrolled infection, other autoimmune disease, pregnancy or lactation. Using RNA transcripts as the source, TCR beta CDR3 regions were amplified. The HTBI primer set served for first-round RT-PCR of the TCR CDR3. MiXCR, applied by TCRdb to the multiplex PCR reads, yields one record per CDR3 protein. The data contain approximately 300,000 distinct CDR3 sequences, about 17% of them seen just once; the ten biggest clones take up approximately 60%.

The sequenced sample was blood. The chain uses TRBV29-1 and TRBJ2-7, with TRBD1 matching 8 bases. This TCR was sampled from a woman between 55 and 75 years old with Graves' ophthalmopathy. The DNA of the CDR3 is TGCAGCGTTGAAGACAAGGCTGACAGGGGCTATTACGAGCAGTACTTC. Amino acids: CSVEDKADRGYYEQYF.